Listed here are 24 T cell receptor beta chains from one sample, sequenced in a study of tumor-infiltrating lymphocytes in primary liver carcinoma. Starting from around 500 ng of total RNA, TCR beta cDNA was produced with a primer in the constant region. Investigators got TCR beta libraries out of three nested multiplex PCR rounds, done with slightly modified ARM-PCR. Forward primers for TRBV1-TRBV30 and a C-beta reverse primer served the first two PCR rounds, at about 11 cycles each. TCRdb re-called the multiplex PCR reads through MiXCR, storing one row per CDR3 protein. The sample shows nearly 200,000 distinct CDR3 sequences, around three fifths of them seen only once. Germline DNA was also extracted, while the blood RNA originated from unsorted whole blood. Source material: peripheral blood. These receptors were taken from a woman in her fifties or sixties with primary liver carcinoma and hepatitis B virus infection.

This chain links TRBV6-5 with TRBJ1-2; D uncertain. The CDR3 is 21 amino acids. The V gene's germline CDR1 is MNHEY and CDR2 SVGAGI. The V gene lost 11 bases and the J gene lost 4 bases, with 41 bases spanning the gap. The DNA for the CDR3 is TGTGCCGGCGGTTACTTTCCAGTTAGCTACGCGGCCCCCGTAATAGGCTATGGCTACACCTTC. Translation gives CAGGYFPVSYAAPVIGYGYTF.

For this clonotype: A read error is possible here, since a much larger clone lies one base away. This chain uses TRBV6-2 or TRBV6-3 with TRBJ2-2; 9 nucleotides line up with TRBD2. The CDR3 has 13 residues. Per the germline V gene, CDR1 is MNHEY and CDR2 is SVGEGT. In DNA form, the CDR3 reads TGTGTCAGCAGACTAGCGGACACCGGGGAGCTGTTTTTT. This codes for CVSRLADTGELFF.

The CDR3 DNA reads as TGTGCCAGCAGCCTAGGACAGGGGAATGGCTACACCTTC. This sequence encodes CASSLGQGNGYTF. This rearrangement joins TRBV11-2 to TRBJ1-2, with TRBD1 matching over 9 bases. J lost 6 bases, V lost 5 bases, and 4 bases had no gene match. Germline CDR1 reads SGHAT; CDR2 reads FQNNGV. The CDR3 is 13 residues long.

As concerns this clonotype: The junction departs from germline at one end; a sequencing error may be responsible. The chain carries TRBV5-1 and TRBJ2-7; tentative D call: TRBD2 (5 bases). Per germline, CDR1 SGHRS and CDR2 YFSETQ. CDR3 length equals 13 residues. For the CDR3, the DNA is TGCGCCAGCAGCTTGCGGTCTAGCCACGAGCAGCACTTC. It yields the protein CASSLRSSHEQHF. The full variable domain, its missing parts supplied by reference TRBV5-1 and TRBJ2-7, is KAGVTQTPRYLIKTRGQQVTLSCSPISGHRSVSWYQQTPGQGLQFLFEYFSETQRNKGNFPGRFSGRQFSNSRSEMNVSTLELGDSALYLCASSLRSSHEQHFGPGTRLTVT.

The CDR3 region is CASRLPSGGPPETQYF. The CDR3 nucleotides are TGCGCCAGCAGATTGCCCTCGGGAGGGCCTCCAGAGACCCAGTACTTC. V and J are TRBV5-1 and TRBJ2-5; TRBD2 matches at 8 bases. The CDR3 spans 16 residues. Germline V CDR1 and CDR2: SGHRS, YFSETQ. V gave up 5 bases and J gave up 4 bases; unmatched junction bases: 13.

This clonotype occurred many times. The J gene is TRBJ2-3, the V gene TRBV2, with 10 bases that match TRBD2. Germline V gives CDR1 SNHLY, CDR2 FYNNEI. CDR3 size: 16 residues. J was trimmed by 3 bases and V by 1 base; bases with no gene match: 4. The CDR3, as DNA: TGTGCCAGCAGTGAAGGTGTTAGCGGGAGGACAGATACGCAGTATTTT. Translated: CASSEGVSGRTDTQYF.

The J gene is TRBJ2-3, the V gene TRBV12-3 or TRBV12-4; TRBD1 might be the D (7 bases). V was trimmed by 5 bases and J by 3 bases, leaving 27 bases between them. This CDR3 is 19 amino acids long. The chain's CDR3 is CASSAVWGTSTGRTDTQYF. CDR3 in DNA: TGTGCCAGCAGTGCCGTATGGGGGACTTCGACAGGGCGTACAGATACGCAGTATTTT.

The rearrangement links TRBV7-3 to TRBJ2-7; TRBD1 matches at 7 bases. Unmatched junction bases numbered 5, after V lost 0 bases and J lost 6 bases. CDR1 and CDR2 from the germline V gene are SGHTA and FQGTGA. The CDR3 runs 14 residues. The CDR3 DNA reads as TGTGCCAGCAGCTTAACATCGGCAGGGGGCGAGCAGTACTTC. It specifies CASSLTSAGGEQYF.

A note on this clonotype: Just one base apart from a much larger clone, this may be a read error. The CDR3 loop reads CASGREGLGYEQYF. The CDR3 DNA reads as TGCGCCAGCGGTAGGGAGGGACTGGGGTACGAGCAGTACTTC. The chain links TRBV4-1 to TRBJ2-7; 7 nucleotides match TRBD2. The CDR3 spans 14 residues. V was pared by 8 bases and J by 4 bases, with 11 bases of the junction left unmatched. Germline V gene lookup returns CDR1 MGHRA and CDR2 YSYEKL.

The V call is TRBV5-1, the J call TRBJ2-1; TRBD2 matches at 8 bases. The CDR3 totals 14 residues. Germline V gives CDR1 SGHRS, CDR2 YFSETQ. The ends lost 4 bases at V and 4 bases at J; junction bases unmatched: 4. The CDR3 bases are TGCGCCAGCAGCCCCGGGACTAGGTACAATGAGCAGTTCTTC. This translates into CASSPGTRYNEQFF.

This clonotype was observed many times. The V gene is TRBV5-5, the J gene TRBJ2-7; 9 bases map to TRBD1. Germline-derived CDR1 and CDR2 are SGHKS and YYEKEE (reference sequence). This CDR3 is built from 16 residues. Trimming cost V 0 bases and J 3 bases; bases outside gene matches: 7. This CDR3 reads CASSLVTGGGSYEQYF. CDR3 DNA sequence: TGTGCCAGCAGCTTGGTAACAGGGGGCGGGAGCTACGAGCAGTACTTC.

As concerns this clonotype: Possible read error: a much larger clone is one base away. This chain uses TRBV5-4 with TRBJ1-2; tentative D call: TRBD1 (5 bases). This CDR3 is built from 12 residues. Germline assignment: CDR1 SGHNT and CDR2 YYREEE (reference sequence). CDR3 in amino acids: CASSTTDYDYTF. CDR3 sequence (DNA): TGTGCCAGCAGCACGACAGACTATGACTACACCTTC. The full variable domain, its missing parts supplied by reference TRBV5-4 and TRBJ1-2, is ETGVTQSPTHLIKTRGQQVTLRCSSQSGHNTVSWYQQALGQGPQFIFQYYREEENGRGNFPPRFSGLQFPNYSSELNVNALELDDSALYLCASSTTDYDYTFGSGTRLTVV.

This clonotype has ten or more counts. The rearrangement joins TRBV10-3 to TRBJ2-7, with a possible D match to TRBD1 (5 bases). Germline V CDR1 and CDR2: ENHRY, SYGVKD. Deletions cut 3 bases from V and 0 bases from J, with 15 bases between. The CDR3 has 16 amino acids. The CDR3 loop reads CAISDYSVTASYEQYF. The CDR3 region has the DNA TGTGCCATCAGTGATTATTCCGTGACAGCCTCCTACGAGCAGTACTTC.

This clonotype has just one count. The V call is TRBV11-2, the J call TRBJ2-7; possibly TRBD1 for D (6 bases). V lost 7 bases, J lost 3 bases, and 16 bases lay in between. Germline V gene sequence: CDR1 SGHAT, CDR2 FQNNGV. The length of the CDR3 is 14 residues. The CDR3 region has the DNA TGTGCCAGCAACTCGACGACAGGAGTCTACGAGCAGTACTTC. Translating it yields CASNSTTGVYEQYF. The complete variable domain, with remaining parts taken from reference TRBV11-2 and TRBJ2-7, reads EAGVAQSPRYKIIEKRQSVAFWCNPISGHATLYWYQQILGQGPKLLIQFQNNGVVDDSQLPKDRFSAERLKGVDSTLKIQPAKLEDSAVYLCASNSTTGVYEQYFGPGTRLTVT.

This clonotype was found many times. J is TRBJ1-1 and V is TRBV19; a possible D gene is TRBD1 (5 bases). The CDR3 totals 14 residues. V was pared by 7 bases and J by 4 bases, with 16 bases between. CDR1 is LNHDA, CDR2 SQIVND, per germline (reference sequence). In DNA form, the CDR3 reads TGTGCCAGTACCCCGGTGACAGAGAGCACTGAAGCTTTCTTT. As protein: CASTPVTESTEAFF.

CDR3: CASSKDRCEAFF. CDR3 DNA sequence: TGCGCCAGCAGCAAGGACAGGTGTGAAGCTTTCTTT. V gene TRBV5-1 combines with J gene TRBJ1-1, with TRBD1 matching over 7 bases. Trimming took 4 bases from V and 7 from J; bases not matched to a gene: 4. Germline V lookup: CDR1 SGHRS, CDR2 YFSETQ. The CDR3 totals 12 residues.

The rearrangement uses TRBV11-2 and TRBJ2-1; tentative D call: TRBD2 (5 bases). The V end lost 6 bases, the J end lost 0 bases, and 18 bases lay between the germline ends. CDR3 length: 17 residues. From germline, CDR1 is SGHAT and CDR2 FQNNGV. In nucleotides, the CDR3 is TGTGCCAGCAGATCCGCTCGGAGTAGCGTCTCCTACAATGAGCAGTTCTTC. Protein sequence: CASRSARSSVSYNEQFF.

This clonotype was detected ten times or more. CDR3 in DNA: TGTGCTAGTGGTTCCTCTGGGGTAGCGGGTGGTTACAATGAGCAGTTCTTC. Amino acid sequence: CASGSSGVAGGYNEQFF. The chain employs TRBV12-5 and TRBJ2-1; 7 bases agree with TRBD2. After removal of 4 bases from V and 4 bases from J, the junction contained 13 bases not matched to a gene. Germline assignment: CDR1 LGHNT and CDR2 FRNRAP. CDR3 length: 17 residues.

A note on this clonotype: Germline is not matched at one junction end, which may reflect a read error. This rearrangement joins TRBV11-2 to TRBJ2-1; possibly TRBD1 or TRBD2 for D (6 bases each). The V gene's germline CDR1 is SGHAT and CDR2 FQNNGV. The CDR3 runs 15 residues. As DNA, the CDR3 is TGTGACAACAGCTTAGGGGGGACGACCTACAATGAGCGGTTCTTC. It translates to CDNSLGGTTYNERFF.

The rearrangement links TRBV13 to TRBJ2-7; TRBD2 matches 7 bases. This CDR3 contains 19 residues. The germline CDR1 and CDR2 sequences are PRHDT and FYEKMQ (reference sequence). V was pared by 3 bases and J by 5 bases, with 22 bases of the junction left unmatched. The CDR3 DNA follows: TGTGCCAGCAGCTTCTCCCACGGACTAGTGGGAGGCCCCCAGGACGAGCAGTACTTC. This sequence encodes CASSFSHGLVGGPQDEQYF.

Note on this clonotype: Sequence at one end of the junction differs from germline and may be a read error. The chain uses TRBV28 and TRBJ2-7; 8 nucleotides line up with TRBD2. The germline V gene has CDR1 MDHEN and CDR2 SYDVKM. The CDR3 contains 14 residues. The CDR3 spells CARSLRAGVYEQYF. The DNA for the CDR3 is TGTGCCAGAAGTTTACGAGCGGGAGTTTACGAGCAGTACTTC.

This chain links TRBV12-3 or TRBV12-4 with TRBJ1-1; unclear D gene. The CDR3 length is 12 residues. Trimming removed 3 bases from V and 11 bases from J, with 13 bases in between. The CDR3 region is CASSFVEVQAFF. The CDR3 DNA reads TGTGCCAGCAGTTTTGTGGAAGTTCAGGCTTTCTTT.

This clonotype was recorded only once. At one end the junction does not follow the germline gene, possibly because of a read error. DNA for the CDR3: TGTGCCAACAGCTCCTCCCCGGGGTGCACAGATACGCAGTATTTT. Its protein product is CANSSSPGCTDTQYF. The chain links TRBV11-2 to TRBJ2-3; the D gene is possibly TRBD2 (5 bases). Germline values: CDR1 SGHAT, CDR2 FQNNGV. CDR3 size: 15 residues.

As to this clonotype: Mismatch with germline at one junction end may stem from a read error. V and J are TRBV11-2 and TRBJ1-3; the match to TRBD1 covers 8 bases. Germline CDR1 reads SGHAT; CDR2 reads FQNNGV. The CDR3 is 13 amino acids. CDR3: CAGSTQTGDTLYF. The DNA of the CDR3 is TGTGCCGGCAGCACCCAGACAGGGGACACCTTATATTTT.